This T cell receptor (beta chain) was captured in a study of human T cells and chemical hapten exposure. Study-wide results and limits: Among TCRs, those above 1 in 1000 frequency were unaffected by DPC sensitization.

Noted time point: healthy volunteer bleed at 6 weeks. Whole blood, unfractionated, served as the material for total RNA extraction. As the library was built, unique molecular identifiers were attached to individual cDNA molecules. Each CDR3 protein is one row after TCRdb ran MiXCR on the RACE reads. This table holds tens of thousands of distinct CDR3 sequences, approximately 8.6% found once. For this clonotype: Its specificity is not known.

V was clipped by 1 base and J by 2 bases, with 5 bases between them. Germline CDR1 is SGHTA and CDR2 is FQGNSA. This CDR3 has 13 residues. Sequencing used whole blood. This receptor was identified in a male donor in good health. Some clones in this sample may be carry-over from other donors' samples. The V gene is TRBV7-2, the J gene TRBJ2-5; unclear D gene. CDR3 protein: CASSLVAQETQYF. The CDR3 DNA reads as TGTGCCAGCAGCTTAGTGGCGCAAGAGACCCAGTACTTC. The whole variable domain, remainder taken from reference TRBV7-2 and TRBJ2-5, is GAGVSQSPSNKVTEKGKDVELRCDPISGHTALYWYRQSLGQGLEFLIYFQGNSAPDKSGLPSDRFSAERTGGSVSTLTIQRTQQEDSAVYLCASSLVAQETQYFGPGTRLLVL.